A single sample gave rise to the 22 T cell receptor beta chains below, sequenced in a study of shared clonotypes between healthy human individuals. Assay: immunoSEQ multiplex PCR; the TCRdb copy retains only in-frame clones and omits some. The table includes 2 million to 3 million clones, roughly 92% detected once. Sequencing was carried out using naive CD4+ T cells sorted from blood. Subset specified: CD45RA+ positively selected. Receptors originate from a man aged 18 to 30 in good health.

The CDR3 loop reads CASSPDVGGSLHF. DNA for the CDR3: TGTGCCAGCAGCCCGGACGTAGGAGGATCCCTCCACTTT. This rearrangement joins TRBV5-6 to TRBJ1-6; D is unclear. The CDR3 has 13 amino acids. Germline V gene lookup returns CDR1 SGHDT and CDR2 YYEEEE. V dropped 4 bases and J dropped 14 bases, with 16 bases sitting between them.

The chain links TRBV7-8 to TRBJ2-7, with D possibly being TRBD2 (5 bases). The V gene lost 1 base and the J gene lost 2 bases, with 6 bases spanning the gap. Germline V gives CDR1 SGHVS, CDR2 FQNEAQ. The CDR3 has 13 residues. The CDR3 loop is CASSLDGTYEQYF. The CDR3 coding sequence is TGTGCCAGCAGCTTAGACGGGACCTACGAGCAGTACTTC.

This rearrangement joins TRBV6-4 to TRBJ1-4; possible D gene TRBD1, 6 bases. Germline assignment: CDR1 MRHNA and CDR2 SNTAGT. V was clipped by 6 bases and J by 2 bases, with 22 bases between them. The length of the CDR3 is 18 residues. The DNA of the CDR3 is TGTGCCAGCAGGGGCGGACAGAACCGGCAGCGGACTAATGAAAAACTGTTTTTT. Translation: CASRGGQNRQRTNEKLFF.

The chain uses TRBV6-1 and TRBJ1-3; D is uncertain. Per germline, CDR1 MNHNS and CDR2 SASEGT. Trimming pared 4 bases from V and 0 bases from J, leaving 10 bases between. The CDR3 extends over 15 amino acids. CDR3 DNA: TGTGCCAGCAGTGCGGCCCTGGCCTCTGGAAACACCATATATTTT. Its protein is CASSAALASGNTIYF.

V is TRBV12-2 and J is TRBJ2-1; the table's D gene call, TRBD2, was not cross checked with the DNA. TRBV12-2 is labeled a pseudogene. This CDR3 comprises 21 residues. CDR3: CASRLGFPGLAGLFSYNEQFF. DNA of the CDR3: TGTGCAAGTCGCTTGGGATTTCCGGGACTAGCGGGGCTCTTTTCCTACAATGAGCAGTTCTTC.

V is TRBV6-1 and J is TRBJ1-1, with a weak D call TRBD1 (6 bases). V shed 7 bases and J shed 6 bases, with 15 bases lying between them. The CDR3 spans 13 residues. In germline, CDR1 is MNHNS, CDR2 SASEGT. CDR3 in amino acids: CASIRQVFSEAFF. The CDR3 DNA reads TGTGCCAGCATCCGACAGGTTTTTTCTGAAGCTTTCTTT.

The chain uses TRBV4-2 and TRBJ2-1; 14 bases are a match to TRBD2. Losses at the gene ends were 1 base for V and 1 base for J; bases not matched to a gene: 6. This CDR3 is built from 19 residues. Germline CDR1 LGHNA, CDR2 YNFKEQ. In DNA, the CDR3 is TGTGCCAGCAGCCAAGTGCGACTAGCGGGAGGGTTGTCCTACAATGAGCAGTTCTTC. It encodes CASSQVRLAGGLSYNEQFF.

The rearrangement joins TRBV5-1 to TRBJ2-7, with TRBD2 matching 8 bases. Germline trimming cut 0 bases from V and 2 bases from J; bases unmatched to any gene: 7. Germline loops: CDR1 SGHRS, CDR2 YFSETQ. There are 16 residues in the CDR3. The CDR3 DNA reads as TGCGCCAGCAGCTTGGCTCCACTAGCGGACCCCTACGAGCAGTACTTC. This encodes CASSLAPLADPYEQYF.

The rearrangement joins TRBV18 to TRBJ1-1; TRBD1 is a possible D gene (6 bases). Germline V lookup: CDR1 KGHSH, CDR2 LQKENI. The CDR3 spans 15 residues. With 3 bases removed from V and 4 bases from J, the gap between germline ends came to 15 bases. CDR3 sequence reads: CASSPGRGHFTEAFF. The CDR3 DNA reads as TGTGCCAGCTCACCCGGACGGGGGCACTTCACTGAAGCTTTCTTT.

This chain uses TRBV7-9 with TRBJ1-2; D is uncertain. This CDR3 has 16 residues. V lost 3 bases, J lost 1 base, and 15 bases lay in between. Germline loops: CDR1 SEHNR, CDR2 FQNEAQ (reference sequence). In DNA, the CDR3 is TGTGCCAGCAGCTTCTTAGGTCGCCTTGATAACTATGGCTACACCTTC. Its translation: CASSFLGRLDNYGYTF.

CDR3 residues: CASSLLVGEGVEKLFF. CDR3 in DNA: TGTGCCAGCAGCCTCCTGGTCGGGGAAGGGGTTGAAAAACTGTTTTTT. The chain uses TRBV5-4 and TRBJ1-4; D perhaps matches TRBD1 (5 bases). The CDR3 sequence is 16 residues long. V lost 4 bases and J lost 7, with 20 bases in between. The V gene's germline CDR1 is SGHNT and CDR2 YYREEE (reference sequence).

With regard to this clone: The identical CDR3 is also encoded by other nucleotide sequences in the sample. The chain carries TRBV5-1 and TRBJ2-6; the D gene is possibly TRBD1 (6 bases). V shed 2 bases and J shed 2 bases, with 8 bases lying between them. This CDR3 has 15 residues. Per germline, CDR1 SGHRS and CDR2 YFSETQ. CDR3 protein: CASSLQGTGANVLTF. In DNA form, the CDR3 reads TGCGCCAGCAGCTTACAGGGAACTGGGGCCAACGTCCTGACTTTC. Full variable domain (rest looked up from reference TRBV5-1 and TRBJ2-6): KAGVTQTPRYLIKTRGQQVTLSCSPISGHRSVSWYQQTPGQGLQFLFEYFSETQRNKGNFPGRFSGRQFSNSRSEMNVSTLELGDSALYLCASSLQGTGANVLTFGAGSRLTVL.

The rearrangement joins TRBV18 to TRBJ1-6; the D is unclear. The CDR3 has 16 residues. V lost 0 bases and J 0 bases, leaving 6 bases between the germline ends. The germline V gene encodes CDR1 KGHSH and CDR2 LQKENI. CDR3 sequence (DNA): TGTGCCAGCTCACCACCAGGTTTCTCCTATAATTCACCCCTCCACTTT. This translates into CASSPPGFSYNSPLHF.

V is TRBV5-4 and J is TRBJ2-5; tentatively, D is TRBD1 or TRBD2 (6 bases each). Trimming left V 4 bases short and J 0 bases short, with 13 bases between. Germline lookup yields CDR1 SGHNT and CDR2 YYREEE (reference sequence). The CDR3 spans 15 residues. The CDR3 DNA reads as TGTGCCAGCAGCCGGGGGCCAGCCTACCAAGAGACCCAGTACTTC. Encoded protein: CASSRGPAYQETQYF.

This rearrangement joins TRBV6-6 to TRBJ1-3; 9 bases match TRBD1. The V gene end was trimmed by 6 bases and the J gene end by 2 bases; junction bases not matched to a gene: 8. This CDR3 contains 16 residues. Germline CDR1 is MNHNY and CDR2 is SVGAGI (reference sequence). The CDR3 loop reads CASRLLQGAAGNTIYF. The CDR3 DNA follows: TGTGCCAGCAGACTCTTACAGGGGGCTGCTGGAAACACCATATATTTT.

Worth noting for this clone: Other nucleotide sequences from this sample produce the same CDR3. CDR3 coding DNA: TGTGCCATCAGCCAGACAGGGGGCACAGATACGCAGTATTTT. Translating it yields CAISQTGGTDTQYF. This chain connects TRBV10-3 to TRBJ2-3; 8 nucleotides agree with TRBD1. J gave up 1 base and V 6 bases, and 3 bases lay outside the gene matches. This CDR3 region has 14 residues. Germline values: CDR1 ENHRY, CDR2 SYGVKD.

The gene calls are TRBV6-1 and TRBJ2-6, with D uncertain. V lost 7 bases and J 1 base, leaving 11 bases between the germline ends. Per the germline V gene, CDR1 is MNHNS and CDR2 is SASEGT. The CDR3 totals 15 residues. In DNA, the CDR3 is TGTGCCAGCAAGATCGTAGGGTCTGGGGCCAACGTCCTGACTTTC. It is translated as CASKIVGSGANVLTF.

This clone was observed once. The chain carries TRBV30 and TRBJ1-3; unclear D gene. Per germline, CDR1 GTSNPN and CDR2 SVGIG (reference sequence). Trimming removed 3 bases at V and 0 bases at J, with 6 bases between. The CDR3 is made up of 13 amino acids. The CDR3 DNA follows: TGTGCCTGGAGCAAACTCTCTGGAAACACCATATATTTT. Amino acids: CAWSKLSGNTIYF.

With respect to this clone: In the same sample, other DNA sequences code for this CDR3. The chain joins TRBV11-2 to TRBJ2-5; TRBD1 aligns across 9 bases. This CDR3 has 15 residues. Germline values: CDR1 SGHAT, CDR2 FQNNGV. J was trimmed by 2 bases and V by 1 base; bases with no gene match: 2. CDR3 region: CASSLAGQGQETQYF. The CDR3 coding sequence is TGTGCCAGCAGCTTAGCGGGACAGGGACAAGAGACCCAGTACTTC.

As DNA, the CDR3 is TGTGCCAGCTCGCCAAATCAGGGAAGTCAGCCCCAGCATTTT. Amino acid sequence: CASSPNQGSQPQHF. The gene calls are TRBV18 and TRBJ1-5; the D gene is possibly TRBD1 (5 bases). Per germline, CDR1 KGHSH and CDR2 LQKENI. Trimming pared 6 bases from V and 6 bases from J, leaving 15 bases between. The CDR3 is 14 amino acids.

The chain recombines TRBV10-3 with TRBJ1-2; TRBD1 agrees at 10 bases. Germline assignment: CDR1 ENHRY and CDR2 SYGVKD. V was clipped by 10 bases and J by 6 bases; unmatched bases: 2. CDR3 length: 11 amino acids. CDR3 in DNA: TGTGCCACCGGGACAGGGGATGGCTACACCTTC. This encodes CATGTGDGYTF.

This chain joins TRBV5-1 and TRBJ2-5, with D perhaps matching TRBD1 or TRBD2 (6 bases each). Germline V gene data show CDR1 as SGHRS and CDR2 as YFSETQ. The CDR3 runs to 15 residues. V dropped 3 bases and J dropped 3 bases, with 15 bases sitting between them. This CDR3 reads CASSSSWGAEETQYF. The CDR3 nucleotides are TGCGCCAGCAGCTCCAGTTGGGGGGCGGAAGAGACCCAGTACTTC.